This paragraph covers one T cell receptor beta chain sequence. Its antigen is not known. With the 5' RACE reads reprocessed, TCRdb shows one record per CDR3 protein and no DNA. The sample holds fewer than 400,000 distinct CDR3 sequences. The CDR3 extends over 14 amino acids. Germline CDR1 reads SQVTM; CDR2 reads ANQGSEA. This record belongs to a study of T cells expressing NK-cell markers. Across the whole study: Just one sequenced donor of eight was HCMV-seronegative, while seven were seropositive.

Overall study findings and caveats: As a fraction of CD8+ T cells, dominant NKG2C+ clonotypes reached about 1.0-7.0% in roughly 6 donors. Among several donors, these clonotypes also ranked first in the CD3+CD56-NKG2C+ fraction.

This sequence joins TRBV29-1 and TRBJ2-2; TCRdb names TRBD2, which stays unverified in the absence of DNA. This TCR came from a woman in her fifties or sixties in good health. The sample taken for sequencing was blood T cells: a sorted CD56 or NKG2C T cell subset, CD4+ or CD8+ T cells, or bulk PBMC T cells (not recorded which). The CDR3 loop reads CSVVAREAPGSCFF.